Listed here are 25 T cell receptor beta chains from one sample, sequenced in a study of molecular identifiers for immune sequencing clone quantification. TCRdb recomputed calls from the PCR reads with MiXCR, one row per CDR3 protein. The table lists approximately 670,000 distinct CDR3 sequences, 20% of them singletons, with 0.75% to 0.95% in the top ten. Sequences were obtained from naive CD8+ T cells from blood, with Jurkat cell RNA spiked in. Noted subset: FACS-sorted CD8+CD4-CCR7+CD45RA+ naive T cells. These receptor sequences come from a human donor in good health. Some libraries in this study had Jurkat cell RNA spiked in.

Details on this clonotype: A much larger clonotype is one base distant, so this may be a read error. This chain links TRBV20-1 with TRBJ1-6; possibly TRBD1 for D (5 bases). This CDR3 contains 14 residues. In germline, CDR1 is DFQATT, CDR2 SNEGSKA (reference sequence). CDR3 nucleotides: TGCAGTGCTAGATCAGGGCTGGATAATTCACCCCCCCACTTT. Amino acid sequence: CSARSGLDNSPPHF.

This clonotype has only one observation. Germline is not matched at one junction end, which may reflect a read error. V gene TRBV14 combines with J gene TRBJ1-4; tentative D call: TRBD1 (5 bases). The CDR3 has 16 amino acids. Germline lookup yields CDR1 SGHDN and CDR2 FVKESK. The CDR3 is CASSQEGPGFGEELFF. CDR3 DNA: TGTGCCAGCAGCCAAGAGGGGCCAGGATTCGGTGAAGAACTGTTTTTT.

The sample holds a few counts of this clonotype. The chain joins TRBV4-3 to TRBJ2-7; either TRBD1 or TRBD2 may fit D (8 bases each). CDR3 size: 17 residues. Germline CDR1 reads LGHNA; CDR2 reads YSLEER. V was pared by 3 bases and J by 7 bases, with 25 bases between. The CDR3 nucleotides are TGCGCCAGCAGCCAGTGGGTGACAGGGGCGGGAGGCGGAGAGCAGTACTTC. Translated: CASSQWVTGAGGGEQYF.

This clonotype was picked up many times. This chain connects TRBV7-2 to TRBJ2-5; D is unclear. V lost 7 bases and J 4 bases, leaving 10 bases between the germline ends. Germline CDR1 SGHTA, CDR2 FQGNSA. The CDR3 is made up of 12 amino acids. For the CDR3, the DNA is TGTGCCAGCACCATCCCCCTAGAGACCCAGTACTTC. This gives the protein CASTIPLETQYF.

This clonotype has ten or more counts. The CDR3 loop reads CASTHGGVEAFF. CDR3 in DNA: TGTGCCAGCACCCACGGGGGGGTTGAGGCTTTCTTT. The rearrangement joins TRBV7-9 to TRBJ1-1; possibly TRBD1 for D (5 bases). CDR1 SEHNR and CDR2 FQNEAQ come from the germline V gene (reference sequence). Trimming pared 7 bases from V and 11 bases from J, leaving 17 bases between. The CDR3 is 12 amino acids.

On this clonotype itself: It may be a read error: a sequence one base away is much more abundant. The CDR3 DNA reads as TGCGCCAGCAGCCACGACGTAGCGGGGAGGCAGACCCAGTACTTC. This gives the protein CASSHDVAGRQTQYF. The chain has TRBV4-3 and TRBJ2-5; 8 bases match TRBD2. Trimming at V came to 3 bases and at J to 6 bases, leaving 9 bases not matched to a gene. The germline V gene encodes CDR1 LGHNA and CDR2 YSLEER. The CDR3 is 15 amino acids.

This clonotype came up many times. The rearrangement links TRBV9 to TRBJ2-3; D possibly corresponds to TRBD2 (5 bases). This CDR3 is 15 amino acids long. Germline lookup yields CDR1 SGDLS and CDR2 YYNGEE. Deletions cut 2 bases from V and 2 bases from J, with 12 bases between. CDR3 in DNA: TGTGCCAGCAGCGTGTACGGGGTGCCCACAGATACGCAGTATTTT. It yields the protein CASSVYGVPTDTQYF.

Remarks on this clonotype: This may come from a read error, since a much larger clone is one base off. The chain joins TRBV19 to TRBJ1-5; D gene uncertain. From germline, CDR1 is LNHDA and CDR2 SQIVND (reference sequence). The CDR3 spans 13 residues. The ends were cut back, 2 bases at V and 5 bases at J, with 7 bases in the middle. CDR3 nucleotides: TGTGCCAGTAGTATATCTTGCTATCAGCCCCAGCATTTT. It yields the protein CASSISCYQPQHF. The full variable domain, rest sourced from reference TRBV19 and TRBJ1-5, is DGGITQSPKYLFRKEGQNVTLSCEQNLNHDAMYWYRQDPGQGLRLIYYSQIVNDFQKGDIAEGYSVSREKKESFPLTVTSAQKNPTAFYLCASSISCYQPQHFGDGTRLSIL.

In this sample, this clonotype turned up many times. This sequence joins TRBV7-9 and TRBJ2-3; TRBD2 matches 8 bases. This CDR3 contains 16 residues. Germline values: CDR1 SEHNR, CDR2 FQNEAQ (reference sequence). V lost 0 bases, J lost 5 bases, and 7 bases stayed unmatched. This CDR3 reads CASSLAGGRFGDTQYF. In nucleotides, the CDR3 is TGTGCCAGCAGCTTAGCAGGCGGGAGGTTTGGAGATACGCAGTATTTT. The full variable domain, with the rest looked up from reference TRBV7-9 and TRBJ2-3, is DTGVSQNPRHKITKRGQNVTFRCDPISEHNRLYWYRQTLGQGPEFLTYFQNEAQLEKSRLLSDRFSAERPKGSFSTLEIQRTEQGDSAMYLCASSLAGGRFGDTQYFGPGTRLTVL.

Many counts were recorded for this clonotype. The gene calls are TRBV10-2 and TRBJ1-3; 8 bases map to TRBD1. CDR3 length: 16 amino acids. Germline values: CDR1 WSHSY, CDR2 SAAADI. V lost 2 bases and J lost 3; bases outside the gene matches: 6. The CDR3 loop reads CASSERAGGFGNTIYF. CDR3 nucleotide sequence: TGCGCCAGCAGTGAGCGTGCAGGGGGCTTTGGAAACACCATATATTTT.

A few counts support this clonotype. CDR3 nucleotide sequence: TGTGCCAGCAGTTACCTCGGCCGTGAAGCTTTCTTT. Its translation: CASSYLGREAFF. The chain has TRBV6-5 and TRBJ1-1; D not certain. The V end lost 2 bases, the J end lost 7 bases, and 8 bases lay between the germline ends. CDR1 is MNHEY and CDR2 is SVGAGI in the germline V gene. The CDR3 length is 12 residues.

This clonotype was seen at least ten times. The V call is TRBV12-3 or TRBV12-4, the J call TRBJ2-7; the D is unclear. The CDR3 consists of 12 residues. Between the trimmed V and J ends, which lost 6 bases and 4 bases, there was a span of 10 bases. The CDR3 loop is CASSLLLYEQYF. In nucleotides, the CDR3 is TGTGCCAGCAGCCTTCTTCTTTACGAGCAGTACTTC.

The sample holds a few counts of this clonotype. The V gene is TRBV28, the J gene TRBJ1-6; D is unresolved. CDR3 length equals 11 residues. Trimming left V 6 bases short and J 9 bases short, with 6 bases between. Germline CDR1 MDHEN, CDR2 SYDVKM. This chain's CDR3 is CASRTSSPLHF. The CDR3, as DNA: TGTGCCAGCAGGACAAGTTCACCCCTCCACTTT.

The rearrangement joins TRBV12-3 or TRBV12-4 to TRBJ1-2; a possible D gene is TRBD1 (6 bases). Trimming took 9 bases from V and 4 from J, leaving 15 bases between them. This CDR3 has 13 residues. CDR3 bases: TGTGCCAGTGGGGGGGCAGGACGCTATGGCTACACCTTC. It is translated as CASGGAGRYGYTF.

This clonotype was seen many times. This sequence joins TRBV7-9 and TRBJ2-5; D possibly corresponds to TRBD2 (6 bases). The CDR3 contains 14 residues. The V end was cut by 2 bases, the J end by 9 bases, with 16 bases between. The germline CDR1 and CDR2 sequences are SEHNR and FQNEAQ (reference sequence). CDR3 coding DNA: TGTGCCAGCAGCTTAACCTCGGACTACAAGGCCCAGTACTTC. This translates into CASSLTSDYKAQYF. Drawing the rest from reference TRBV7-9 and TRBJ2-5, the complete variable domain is DTGVSQNPRHKITKRGQNVTFRCDPISEHNRLYWYRQTLGQGPEFLTYFQNEAQLEKSRLLSDRFSAERPKGSFSTLEIQRTEQGDSAMYLCASSLTSDYKAQYFGPGTRLLVL.

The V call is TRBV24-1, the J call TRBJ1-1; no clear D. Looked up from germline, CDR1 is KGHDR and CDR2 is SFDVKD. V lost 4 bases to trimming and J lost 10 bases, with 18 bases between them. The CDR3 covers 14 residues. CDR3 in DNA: TGTGCCACCAGTGACGATACACAGAAACGTGGAGCTTTCTTT. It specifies CATSDDTQKRGAFF.

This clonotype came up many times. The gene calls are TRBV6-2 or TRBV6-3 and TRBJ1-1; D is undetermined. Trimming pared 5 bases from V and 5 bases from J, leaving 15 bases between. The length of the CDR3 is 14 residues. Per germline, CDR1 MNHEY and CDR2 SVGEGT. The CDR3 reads CASSIFVGWTEAFF. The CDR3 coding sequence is TGTGCCAGCAGTATCTTCGTTGGGTGGACTGAAGCTTTCTTT.

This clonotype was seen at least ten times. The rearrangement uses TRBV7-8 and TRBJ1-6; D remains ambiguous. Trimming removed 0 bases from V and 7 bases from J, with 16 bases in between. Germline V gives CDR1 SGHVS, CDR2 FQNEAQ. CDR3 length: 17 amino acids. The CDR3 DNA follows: TGTGCCAGCAGCTTAGCCCTAGGGAGGGAGGAAAATTCACCCCTCCACTTT. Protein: CASSLALGREENSPLHF. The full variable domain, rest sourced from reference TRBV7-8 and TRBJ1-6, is GAGVSQSPRYKVAKRGQDVALRCDPISGHVSLFWYQQALGQGPEFLTYFQNEAQLDKSGLPSDRFFAERPEGSVSTLKIQRTQQEDSAVYLCASSLALGREENSPLHFGNGTRLTVT.

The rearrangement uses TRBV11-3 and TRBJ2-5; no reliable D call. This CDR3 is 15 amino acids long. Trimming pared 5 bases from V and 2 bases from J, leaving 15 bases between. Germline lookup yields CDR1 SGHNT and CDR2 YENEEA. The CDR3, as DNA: TGTGCCAGCAGCCAAGGAAGAACCTATCAAGAGACCCAGTACTTC. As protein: CASSQGRTYQETQYF.

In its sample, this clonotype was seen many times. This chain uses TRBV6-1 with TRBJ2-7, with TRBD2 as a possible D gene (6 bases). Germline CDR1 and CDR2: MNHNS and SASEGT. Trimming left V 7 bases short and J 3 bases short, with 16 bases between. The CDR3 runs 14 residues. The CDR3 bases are TGTGCCAGCACCCCTCTTGGAGGGGTCTACGAGCAGTACTTC. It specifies CASTPLGGVYEQYF.

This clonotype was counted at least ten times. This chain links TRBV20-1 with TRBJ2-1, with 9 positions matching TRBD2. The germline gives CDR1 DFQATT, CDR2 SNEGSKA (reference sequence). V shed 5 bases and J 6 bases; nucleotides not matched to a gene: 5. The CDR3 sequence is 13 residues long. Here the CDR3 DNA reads TGCAGTGCTCTGGCGGGAGGGTCCAATGAGCAGTTCTTC. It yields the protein CSALAGGSNEQFF.

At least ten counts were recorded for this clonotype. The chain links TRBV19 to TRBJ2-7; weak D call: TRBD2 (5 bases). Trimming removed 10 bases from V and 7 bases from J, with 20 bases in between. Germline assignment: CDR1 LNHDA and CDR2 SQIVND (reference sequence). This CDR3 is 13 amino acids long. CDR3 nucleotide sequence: TGTGCCACTTCCCGGGATCCCGCTCTGGAGCAGTACTTC. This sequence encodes CATSRDPALEQYF.

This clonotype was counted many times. The CDR3 sequence is CASRPRHGAGETQYF. CDR3 DNA sequence: TGTGCCAGCAGGCCCCGACATGGGGCCGGAGAGACCCAGTACTTC. This chain connects TRBV6-5 to TRBJ2-5, with a weak D call TRBD1 (5 bases). The CDR3 contains 15 residues. The V end lost 6 bases, the J end lost 4 bases, and 18 bases lay between the germline ends. Germline CDR1 is MNHEY and CDR2 is SVGAGI.

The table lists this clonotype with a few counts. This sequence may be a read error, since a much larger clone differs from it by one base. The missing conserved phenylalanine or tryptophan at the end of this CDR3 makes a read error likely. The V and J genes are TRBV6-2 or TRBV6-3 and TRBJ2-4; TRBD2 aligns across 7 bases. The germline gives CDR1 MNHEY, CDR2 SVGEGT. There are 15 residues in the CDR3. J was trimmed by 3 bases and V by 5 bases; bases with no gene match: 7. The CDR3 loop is CASSLTGLHKNIQYL. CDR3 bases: TGTGCCAGCAGTCTAACGGGACTACACAAAAACATTCAGTACCTC.

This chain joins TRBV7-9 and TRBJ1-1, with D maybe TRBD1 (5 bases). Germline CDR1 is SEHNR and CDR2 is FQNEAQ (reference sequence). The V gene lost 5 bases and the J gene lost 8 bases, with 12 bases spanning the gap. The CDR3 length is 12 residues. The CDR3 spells CASSVMGQEAFF. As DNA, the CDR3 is TGTGCCAGCAGCGTGATGGGGCAGGAAGCTTTCTTT.